The present entry profiles one T cell receptor beta chain with its context. Trimming removed 4 bases from V and 6 bases from J, with 12 bases in between. The germline V gene has CDR1 ENHRY and CDR2 SYGVKD. The length of the CDR3 is 13 residues. Authors' analysis steps: Quantification of nucleated cells was approximated via reference gene primer amplification. Some clones are missing from TCRdb's copy, which holds only in-frame ones; the method was immunoSEQ multiplex PCR. The V and J calls and clone size are taken from that table; D and trimming were inferred from the DNA. The repertoire includes about 200,000 clones, 83% of them detected once, and about 2.5% sits in the top ten. This record belongs to a study of blood T cell repertoires in COVID-19. Study information: There were acute and convalescent COVID-19 samples, and they came from the United States, Italy and Spain. PBMCs, B-cell-depleted T cells, or T cells provided the cDNA or gDNA that made up the material.

Source material: peripheral blood. The rearrangement joins TRBV10-3 to TRBJ1-2, with D perhaps matching TRBD1 (5 bases). The clonotype comes from a woman in her 40s with active or convalescent COVID-19. The CDR3 sequence: CAISVGGRDGYTF. The CDR3 DNA sequence: TGTGCCATCAGTGTTGGGGGGAGAGATGGCTACACCTTC.